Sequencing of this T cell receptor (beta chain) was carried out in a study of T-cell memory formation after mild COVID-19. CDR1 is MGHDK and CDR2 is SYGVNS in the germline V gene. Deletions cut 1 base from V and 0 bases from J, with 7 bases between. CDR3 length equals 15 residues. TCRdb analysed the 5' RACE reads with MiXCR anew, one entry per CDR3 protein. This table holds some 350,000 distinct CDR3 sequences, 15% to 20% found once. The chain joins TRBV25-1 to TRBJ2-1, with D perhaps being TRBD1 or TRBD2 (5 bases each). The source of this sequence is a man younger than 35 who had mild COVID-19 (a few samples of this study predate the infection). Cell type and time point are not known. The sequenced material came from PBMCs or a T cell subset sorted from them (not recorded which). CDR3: CASSEWGSSYNEQFF. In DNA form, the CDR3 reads TGTGCCAGCAGTGAATGGGGGAGCTCCTACAATGAGCAGTTCTTC.